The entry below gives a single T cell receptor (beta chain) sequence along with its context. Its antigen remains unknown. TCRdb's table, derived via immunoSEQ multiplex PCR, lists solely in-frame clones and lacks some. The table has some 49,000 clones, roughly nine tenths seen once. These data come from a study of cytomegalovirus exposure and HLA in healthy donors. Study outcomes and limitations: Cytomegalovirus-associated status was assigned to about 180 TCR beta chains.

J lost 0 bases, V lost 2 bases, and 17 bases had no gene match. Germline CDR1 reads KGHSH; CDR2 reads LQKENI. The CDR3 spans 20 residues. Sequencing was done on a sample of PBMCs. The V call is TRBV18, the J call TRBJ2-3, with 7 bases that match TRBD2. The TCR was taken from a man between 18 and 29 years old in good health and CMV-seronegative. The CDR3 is CASSPEAGAPPTYSTDTQYF. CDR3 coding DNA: TGTGCCAGCTCACCAGAGGCGGGAGCCCCCCCCACTTATAGCACAGATACGCAGTATTTT.